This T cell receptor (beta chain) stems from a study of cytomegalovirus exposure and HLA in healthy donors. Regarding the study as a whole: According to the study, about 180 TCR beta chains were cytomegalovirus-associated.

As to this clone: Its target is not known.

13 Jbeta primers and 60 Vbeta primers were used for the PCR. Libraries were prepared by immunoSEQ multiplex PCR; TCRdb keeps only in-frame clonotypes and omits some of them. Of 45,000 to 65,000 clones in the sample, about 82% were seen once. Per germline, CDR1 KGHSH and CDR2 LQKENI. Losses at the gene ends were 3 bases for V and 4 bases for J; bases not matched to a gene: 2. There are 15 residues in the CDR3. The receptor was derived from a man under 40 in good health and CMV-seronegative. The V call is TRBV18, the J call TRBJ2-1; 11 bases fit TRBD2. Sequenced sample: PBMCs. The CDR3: CASSPASGRYNEQFF. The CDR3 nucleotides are TGTGCCAGCTCACCGGCTAGCGGGAGGTACAATGAGCAGTTCTTC.